A single sample gave rise to the 22 T cell receptor beta chains below, sequenced in a study of blood T cell repertoires in COVID-19. Assay used: immunoSEQ multiplex PCR; TCRdb lists only in-frame clones, some missing. The profile shows about 52,000 clones, approximately 85% of them singletons. The material sequenced was peripheral blood. Receptor source: a woman of 80 years or more with acute or convalescent COVID-19.

V is TRBV5-1 and J is TRBJ2-2, with D tentatively TRBD1 (5 bases). V was pared by 0 bases and J by 4 bases, with 10 bases between. CDR1 and CDR2 (germline): SGHRS, YFSETQ. The CDR3 totals 15 residues. The DNA for the CDR3 is TGCGCCAGCAGCTTGGTCGGCAGGGCCACCGGGGAGCTGTTTTTT. Translation gives CASSLVGRATGELFF.

This chain joins TRBV28 and TRBJ2-2, with 7 bases that match TRBD2. Germline lookup yields CDR1 MDHEN and CDR2 SYDVKM. J gave up 7 bases and V 6 bases, and 8 bases lay outside the gene matches. The CDR3 runs 14 residues. The CDR3 loop reads CASSPSGVDGELFF. CDR3 nucleotides: TGTGCCAGCAGCCCAAGCGGGGTGGACGGGGAGCTGTTTTTT.

The chain recombines TRBV19 with TRBJ1-2; 7 bases are a match to TRBD1. Germline CDR1 reads LNHDA; CDR2 reads SQIVND (reference sequence). This CDR3 contains 12 residues. V lost 8 bases to trimming and J lost 8 bases; unmatched junction nucleotides: 8. CDR3 bases: TGTGCCAGTGTGGACAGGAAGGGCGGCTACACCTTC. Its protein is CASVDRKGGYTF.

This clone was recorded only once. This chain uses TRBV3-1 (or the pseudogene TRBV3-2) with TRBJ2-5; 7 bases match TRBD2. This CDR3 region has 16 residues. After removal of 4 bases from V and 2 bases from J, the junction contained 10 bases not matched to a gene. The germline CDR1 and CDR2 sequences are LGHDT and YNNKEL (reference sequence). The CDR3 is CASSPGLASGQETQYF. The CDR3 coding sequence is TGTGCCAGCAGCCCCGGATTGGCTAGCGGACAAGAGACCCAGTACTTC.

The chain links TRBV3-1 (or the pseudogene TRBV3-2) to TRBJ1-1, with D possibly being TRBD1 (5 bases). V lost 0 bases to trimming and J lost 1 base, with 6 bases between them. Germline V gives CDR1 LGHDT, CDR2 YNNKEL (reference sequence). This CDR3 is built from 14 residues. The CDR3 DNA is TGTGCCAGCAGCCAAGATAGGGGGAACACTGAAGCTTTCTTT. It yields the protein CASSQDRGNTEAFF.

The CDR3 sequence is CASSPPDNEQFF. The CDR3 DNA reads as TGCGCCAGCAGCCCTCCTGACAATGAGCAGTTCTTC. The V and J genes are TRBV5-1 and TRBJ2-1; D remains ambiguous. CDR1 and CDR2 (germline): SGHRS, YFSETQ. The CDR3 length is 12 residues. The V gene lost 4 bases and the J gene lost 5 bases, with 7 bases spanning the gap.

The chain combines TRBV5-8 with TRBJ1-1; 7 nucleotides agree with TRBD1. CDR1 and CDR2 from the germline V gene are SGHTS and YDEGEE. This CDR3 is built from 15 residues. V shed 5 bases, J shed 4 bases, and the junction held 11 bases outside the gene matches. Here the CDR3 reads CASRETGSYGTEAFF. The CDR3 coding sequence is TGTGCCAGCAGAGAGACAGGGTCGTACGGCACTGAAGCTTTCTTT.

The V call is TRBV15, the J call TRBJ1-6, with D tentatively TRBD1 (5 bases). CDR1 is LNHNV and CDR2 is YYDKDF in the germline V gene (reference sequence). The germline V and J ends were trimmed by 0 bases and 7 bases, with 7 bases remaining between them. This CDR3 has 14 amino acids. CDR3 in amino acids: CATSREQDNSPLHF. The CDR3 DNA reads TGTGCCACCAGCAGAGAACAGGACAATTCACCCCTCCACTTT.

This chain connects TRBV30 to TRBJ2-7, with D possibly matching TRBD2 (5 bases). V was shortened by 6 bases and J by 3 bases, with 18 bases between the two germline ends. The CDR3 loop spans 14 amino acids. The germline V gene encodes CDR1 GTSNPN and CDR2 SVGIG (reference sequence). Here the CDR3 DNA reads TGTGCCTGTACGCGGGTAAGCCGCTACTACGAGCAGTACTTC. As protein: CACTRVSRYYEQYF. Full variable domain (rest looked up from reference TRBV30 and TRBJ2-7): SQTIHQWPATLVQPVGSPLSLECTVEGTSNPNLYWYRQAAGRGLQLLFYSVGIGQISSEVPQNLSASRPQDRQFILSSKKLLLSDSGFYLCACTRVSRYYEQYFGPGTRLTVT.

The CDR3 DNA reads as TGTGCCAGCAGCTTAGCTACCACACTAGGTGAGCAGTTCTTC. Encoded protein: CASSLATTLGEQFF. This rearrangement joins TRBV11-2 to TRBJ2-1, with D possibly matching TRBD2 (5 bases). The CDR3 runs 14 residues. Trimming removed 1 base at V and 9 bases at J, with 13 bases between. From germline, CDR1 is SGHAT and CDR2 FQNNGV.

The chain is built from TRBV14 and TRBJ2-1; TRBD2 agrees at 11 bases. V lost 5 bases and J lost 5; bases outside the gene matches: 5. This CDR3 is built from 15 residues. The germline gives CDR1 SGHDN, CDR2 FVKESK. CDR3: CASSTLAGDDNEQFF. DNA for the CDR3: TGTGCCAGCAGCACACTAGCGGGAGATGACAATGAGCAGTTCTTC.

V usage is TRBV3-1 (or the pseudogene TRBV3-2) and J usage is TRBJ2-2; no clear D gene. Looked up from germline, CDR1 is LGHDT and CDR2 is YNNKEL (reference sequence). V was clipped by 2 bases and J by 4 bases, with 5 bases between them. The CDR3 covers 13 residues. CDR3 DNA sequence: TGTGCCAGCAGCCAATATAGCACCGGGGAGCTGTTTTTT. Encoded protein: CASSQYSTGELFF.

The V call is TRBV27, the J call TRBJ2-4; weak D call: TRBD1 (5 bases). Germline CDR1 reads MNHEY; CDR2 reads SMNVEV (reference sequence). The CDR3 contains 16 residues. Trimming stripped 5 bases from V and 0 bases from J, with 14 bases between. The CDR3 region has the DNA TGTGCCAGCAGTCCATCAGGGTCCCTAGCCAAAAACATTCAGTACTTC. Its protein is CASSPSGSLAKNIQYF.

The chain combines TRBV5-1 with TRBJ2-3, with D possibly TRBD1 on 5 matching bases. CDR1 SGHRS and CDR2 YFSETQ come from the germline V gene. This CDR3 is built from 16 residues. The V end lost 5 bases, the J end lost 3 bases, and 19 bases lay between the germline ends. As DNA, the CDR3 is TGCGCCAGCAGGGAATTTGACAGAGGCGTAACAGATACGCAGTATTTT. Encoded protein: CASREFDRGVTDTQYF.

This chain connects TRBV7-3 to TRBJ2-1; a weak D match, TRBD1 (5 bases). This CDR3 spans 13 amino acids. V lost 4 bases and J 10 bases, leaving 14 bases between the germline ends. Germline V gene data show CDR1 as SGHTA and CDR2 as FQGTGA. Written as DNA, the CDR3 is TGTGCCAGCAGCTCGACAGCCCCAGGGGAGCAGTTCTTC. This translates into CASSSTAPGEQFF.

This chain connects TRBV9 to TRBJ2-3, with TRBD2 matching over 7 bases. J gave up 1 base and V 0 bases, and 2 bases lay outside the gene matches. The CDR3 contains 15 residues. Germline lookup yields CDR1 SGDLS and CDR2 YYNGEE. The CDR3 sequence: CASSVAGGGTDTQYF. The DNA for the CDR3 is TGTGCCAGCAGCGTAGCGGGGGGAGGCACAGATACGCAGTATTTT.

This CDR3 reads CAISESSGRNTEAFF. The CDR3 DNA follows: TGTGCCATCAGTGAGTCGTCAGGCCGGAACACTGAAGCTTTCTTT. This chain connects TRBV10-3 to TRBJ1-1; D remains ambiguous. This CDR3 comprises 15 residues. V shed 0 bases and J shed 1 base, with 9 bases lying between them. Germline assignment: CDR1 ENHRY and CDR2 SYGVKD.

The V and J genes are TRBV5-1 and TRBJ1-1, with a weak D call TRBD1 (6 bases). V was trimmed by 3 bases and J by 1 base, leaving 7 bases between them. The CDR3 totals 13 residues. CDR1 is SGHRS and CDR2 is YFSETQ in the germline V gene. The CDR3 here is CASSSGQNTEAFF. The CDR3 nucleotides read TGCGCCAGCAGCTCGGGACAGAACACTGAAGCTTTCTTT. Supplemented by reference TRBV5-1 and TRBJ1-1, the full variable domain reads KAGVTQTPRYLIKTRGQQVTLSCSPISGHRSVSWYQQTPGQGLQFLFEYFSETQRNKGNFPGRFSGRQFSNSRSEMNVSTLELGDSALYLCASSSGQNTEAFFGQGTRLTVV.

V is TRBV7-3 and J is TRBJ2-2; the D is unclear. Trimming removed 2 bases from V and 1 base from J, with 11 bases in between. Germline V lookup: CDR1 SGHTA, CDR2 FQGTGA. The CDR3 loop spans 16 amino acids. The CDR3 protein is CASSLGQTLNTGELFF. Here the CDR3 DNA reads TGTGCCAGCAGCTTAGGGCAGACCCTGAACACCGGGGAGCTGTTTTTT.

The chain links TRBV5-1 to TRBJ2-6; the match to TRBD1 covers 7 bases. The CDR3 is 17 amino acids. The V gene end was trimmed by 3 bases and the J gene end by 0 bases; junction bases not matched to a gene: 6. The germline V gene encodes CDR1 SGHRS and CDR2 YFSETQ. CDR3 coding DNA: TGCGCCAGCAGCTGGCGGACAGGAGGCTCTGGGGCCAACGTCCTGACTTTC. This codes for CASSWRTGGSGANVLTF.

The chain recombines TRBV3-1 (or the pseudogene TRBV3-2) with TRBJ2-2; TRBD1 aligns across 9 bases. V trimming: 4 bases; J trimming: 1 base; junction bases outside the gene matches: 16. Germline V lookup: CDR1 LGHDT, CDR2 YNNKEL (reference sequence). The CDR3 consists of 20 residues. The CDR3 here is CASSPLLGQGAVENTGELFF. As DNA, the CDR3 is TGTGCCAGCAGCCCCCTCTTGGGACAGGGAGCAGTAGAGAACACCGGGGAGCTGTTTTTT.

V usage is TRBV6-1 and J usage is TRBJ2-4, with D perhaps TRBD2 (6 bases). V shed 2 bases and J shed 0 bases, with 17 bases lying between them. The CDR3 contains 18 residues. Looked up from germline, CDR1 is MNHNS and CDR2 is SASEGT. The CDR3 reads CASSEWYVSGLAKNIQYF. Here the CDR3 DNA reads TGTGCCAGCAGTGAATGGTATGTGAGCGGGTTAGCCAAAAACATTCAGTACTTC.